What follows are 26 T cell receptor beta chains derived from one specimen sequenced in a study of blood T cell repertoires in COVID-19. This table comes from immunoSEQ multiplex PCR, and its TCRdb copy is limited to in-frame clones, with some not included. This table holds approximately 110,000 clones, 84% found once. What was sequenced was peripheral blood. These receptors were taken from a woman in her forties or fifties with acute or convalescent COVID-19.

The chain employs TRBV7-6 and TRBJ1-3; TRBD1 might be the D (6 bases). The CDR3 is 14 amino acids. Per the germline V gene, CDR1 is SGHVS and CDR2 is FNYEAQ. V shed 1 base and J shed 4 bases, with 8 bases lying between them. DNA for the CDR3: TGTGCCAGCAGCTTAGGCACAGGGGGAAACACCATATATTTT. Its translation is CASSLGTGGNTIYF.

The V gene is TRBV9, the J gene TRBJ1-1, with 7 positions matching TRBD1. The germline CDR1 and CDR2 sequences are SGDLS and YYNGEE. Trimming cost V 6 bases and J 0 bases; bases outside gene matches: 11. The CDR3 length is 16 residues. The chain's CDR3 is CASTPTGQPLNTEAFF. CDR3 DNA sequence: TGTGCCAGCACACCTACGGGACAGCCCTTGAACACTGAAGCTTTCTTT. Full variable domain (remainder filled in from reference TRBV9 and TRBJ1-1): DSGVTQTPKHLITATGQRVTLRCSPRSGDLSVYWYQQSLDQGLQFLIQYYNGEERAKGNILERFSAQQFPDLHSELNLSSLELGDSALYFCASTPTGQPLNTEAFFGQGTRLTVV.

The rearrangement links TRBV3-1 (or the pseudogene TRBV3-2) to TRBJ2-6; 9 positions match TRBD1. V shed 3 bases, J shed 0 bases, and the junction held 9 bases outside the gene matches. Germline loops: CDR1 LGHDT, CDR2 YNNKEL (reference sequence). The CDR3 spans 19 residues. CDR3: CASSQPRDRVSSGANVLTF. The CDR3 nucleotides are TGTGCCAGCAGCCAGCCAAGGGACAGGGTGAGCTCTGGGGCCAACGTCCTGACTTTC.

This clone was seen just once. The chain carries TRBV5-3 and TRBJ1-2; TRBD1 agrees at 10 bases. TRBV5-3 is assigned to the ORF class and has an uncertain function. Losses at the gene ends were 4 bases for V and 8 bases for J; bases not matched to a gene: 8. The CDR3 runs 14 residues. The CDR3 is CARSRDRGSGGYTF. CDR3 bases: TGTGCCAGAAGCCGGGACAGGGGATCGGGCGGCTACACCTTC.

The V and J genes are TRBV19 and TRBJ1-2; D is undetermined. Trimming stripped 4 bases from V and 3 bases from J, with 15 bases between. Germline assignment: CDR1 LNHDA and CDR2 SQIVND (reference sequence). The CDR3 contains 15 residues. The CDR3: CASSTQRGSDYGYTF. The DNA for the CDR3 is TGTGCCAGTAGTACCCAACGAGGGTCAGACTATGGCTACACCTTC.

The V and J genes are TRBV19 and TRBJ1-5; 8 nucleotides match TRBD1. With 0 bases clipped from V and 4 bases from J, the junction kept 5 bases outside the gene matches. Germline V gene data show CDR1 as LNHDA and CDR2 as SQIVND (reference sequence). The CDR3 sequence is 16 residues long. The CDR3 region is CASSIDPTGGNQPQHF. CDR3 sequence (DNA): TGTGCCAGTAGTATAGATCCCACAGGGGGTAATCAGCCCCAGCATTTT.

The genes are TRBV2 and TRBJ2-7; 9 positions match TRBD1. The junction had 7 bases not matched to a gene; V was cut back by 4 bases and J by 3 bases. The CDR3 covers 15 residues. Germline V gives CDR1 SNHLY, CDR2 FYNNEI. The CDR3 is CASSADRGLGYEQYF. Written as DNA, the CDR3 is TGTGCCAGCAGTGCGGACAGGGGTCTCGGCTACGAGCAGTACTTC.

The V call is TRBV4-2, the J call TRBJ2-1; TRBD2 matches 12 bases. CDR1 is LGHNA, CDR2 YNFKEQ, per germline. The junction had 7 bases not matched to a gene; V was cut back by 6 bases and J by 1 base. The CDR3 is made up of 17 amino acids. The CDR3 loop reads CASSKLAGGRSYNEQFF. CDR3 in DNA: TGTGCCAGCAGTAAACTAGCGGGGGGCCGATCCTACAATGAGCAGTTCTTC.

The chain links TRBV19 to TRBJ2-2; a possible D gene is TRBD1 (5 bases). Trimming took 6 bases from V and 6 from J, leaving 11 bases between them. The V gene's germline CDR1 is LNHDA and CDR2 SQIVND (reference sequence). The CDR3 loop spans 13 amino acids. The CDR3 sequence: CASRRTNPGELFF. In nucleotides, the CDR3 is TGTGCCAGTAGGCGGACAAACCCCGGGGAGCTGTTTTTT.

The chain couples TRBV10-2 to TRBJ1-1, with TRBD1 matching over 7 bases. CDR1 is WSHSY and CDR2 is SAAADI in the germline V gene. V gave up 2 bases and J gave up 10 bases; unmatched junction bases: 13. This CDR3 has 15 residues. The DNA for the CDR3 is TGCGCCAGCAGTGAGAAAGGGACAGAGGGGCGTTCAGCTTTCTTT. The encoded protein is CASSEKGTEGRSAFF.

This clone was picked up one time. The chain carries TRBV19 and TRBJ2-7; 7 nucleotides match TRBD1. This CDR3 spans 12 amino acids. The junction had 1 base not matched to a gene; V was cut back by 4 bases and J by 4 bases. The germline V gene encodes CDR1 LNHDA and CDR2 SQIVND (reference sequence). The CDR3 here is CASSTGGYEQYF. The CDR3 DNA follows: TGTGCCAGTAGTACAGGGGGTTACGAGCAGTACTTC.

In this sample, this clone turned up a few times. This sequence joins TRBV6-5 and TRBJ1-1, with a weak D call TRBD1 (6 bases). V lost 2 bases and J 8 bases, leaving 15 bases between the germline ends. The germline CDR1 and CDR2 sequences are MNHEY and SVGAGI. The CDR3 extends over 14 amino acids. CDR3 region: CASSYGGSSNEAFF. The DNA of the CDR3 is TGTGCCAGCAGTTACGGGGGCTCAAGTAACGAAGCTTTCTTT.

The rearrangement uses TRBV11-2 and TRBJ2-1; possible D gene TRBD2, 6 bases. The germline gives CDR1 SGHAT, CDR2 FQNNGV. Trimming removed 0 bases at V and 9 bases at J, with 12 bases between. The CDR3 is 14 amino acids. The CDR3 bases are TGTGCCAGCAGCTTAGAGTGGAGGGGTACTGAGCAGTTCTTC. Protein sequence: CASSLEWRGTEQFF.

This sequence joins TRBV7-2 and TRBJ1-2; 9 positions agree with TRBD1. This CDR3 has 16 residues. V lost 3 bases, J lost 2 bases, and 7 bases stayed unmatched. Germline V lookup: CDR1 SGHTA, CDR2 FQGNSA. CDR3 bases: TGTGCCAGCAGCTTGACAGGGGGAGGCGGGAACTATGGCTACACCTTC. This encodes CASSLTGGGGNYGYTF.

This chain connects TRBV2 to TRBJ1-1; TRBD1 aligns across 9 bases. This CDR3 is built from 12 residues. V lost 3 bases to trimming and J lost 8 bases; unmatched junction nucleotides: 1. Germline loops: CDR1 SNHLY, CDR2 FYNNEI. The CDR3 loop is CASSEDRGEAFF. The CDR3 nucleotides are TGTGCCAGCAGTGAGGACAGGGGCGAAGCTTTCTTT.

A word on this clone: The sample holds other DNA sequences that translate to the same CDR3. CDR3 sequence reads: CASSPGQTNTEAFF. DNA of the CDR3: TGTGCCAGCTCTCCCGGACAGACGAACACTGAAGCTTTCTTT. The chain recombines TRBV18 with TRBJ1-1; D perhaps matches TRBD1 (6 bases). Germline CDR1 and CDR2: KGHSH and LQKENI. The CDR3 sequence is 14 residues long. With 6 bases removed from V and 1 base from J, the gap between germline ends came to 12 bases.

In DNA form, the CDR3 reads TGCGCCAGCAGCCAAGTGATGGGACAGGGGTCTGAAGCTTTCTTT. Amino acids: CASSQVMGQGSEAFF. The V call is TRBV4-1, the J call TRBJ1-1; TRBD1 matches 10 bases. Trimming at V came to 1 base and at J to 6 bases, leaving 5 bases not matched to a gene. CDR1 and CDR2 (germline): MGHRA, YSYEKL. This CDR3 comprises 15 residues.

J is TRBJ2-2 and V is TRBV2; D remains ambiguous. V was pared by 6 bases and J by 1 base, with 6 bases between. The CDR3 sequence is 13 residues long. Germline V gene lookup returns CDR1 SNHLY and CDR2 FYNNEI. The CDR3 DNA sequence: TGTGCCAGCAGAACTGAGAACACCGGGGAGCTGTTTTTT. Translating gives CASRTENTGELFF.

The chain carries TRBV5-6 and TRBJ2-2, with a tentative D call TRBD2 (6 bases). The V gene lost 0 bases and the J gene lost 0 bases, with 15 bases spanning the gap. The CDR3 totals 18 residues. CDR1 and CDR2 (germline): SGHDT, YYEEEE. Here the CDR3 DNA reads TGTGCCAGCAGCTTGGGGCTAGCGCGGATTTCGAACACCGGGGAGCTGTTTTTT. This sequence encodes CASSLGLARISNTGELFF. Filled out from reference TRBV5-6 and TRBJ2-2, the complete variable domain reads DAGVTQSPTHLIKTRGQQVTLRCSPKSGHDTVSWYQQALGQGPQFIFQYYEEEERQRGNFPDRFSGHQFPNYSSELNVNALLLGDSALYLCASSLGLARISNTGELFFGEGSRLTVL.

The V call is TRBV10-3, the J call TRBJ2-2, with 10 positions matching TRBD1. J gave up 1 base and V 6 bases, and 5 bases lay outside the gene matches. Germline loops: CDR1 ENHRY, CDR2 SYGVKD. This CDR3 contains 16 residues. This CDR3 is CAIRGTGVGNTGELFF. The CDR3, as DNA: TGTGCCATCAGGGGGACAGGGGTAGGGAACACCGGGGAGCTGTTTTTT.

The chain couples TRBV6-5 to TRBJ1-5; TRBD1 might be the D (5 bases). V lost 9 bases and J lost 0, with 9 bases in between. The CDR3 consists of 13 residues. Germline V gives CDR1 MNHEY, CDR2 SVGAGI. The CDR3 is CASRGYSNQPQHF. CDR3 nucleotide sequence: TGTGCCAGTAGGGGATATAGCAATCAGCCCCAGCATTTT.

The chain recombines TRBV30 with TRBJ1-1, with D perhaps matching TRBD1 (5 bases). The CDR3 runs to 14 residues. With 1 base removed from V and 9 bases from J, the gap between germline ends came to 18 bases. Germline CDR1 GTSNPN, CDR2 SVGIG (reference sequence). CDR3 coding DNA: TGTGCCTGGAGTGCTGTAGGGGAAGGATCCAAAGCTTTCTTT. Amino acids: CAWSAVGEGSKAFF. Together with reference TRBV30 and TRBJ1-1, the CDR3 gives the full variable domain: SQTIHQWPATLVQPVGSPLSLECTVEGTSNPNLYWYRQAAGRGLQLLFYSVGIGQISSEVPQNLSASRPQDRQFILSSKKLLLSDSGFYLCAWSAVGEGSKAFFGQGTRLTVV.

V gene TRBV19 combines with J gene TRBJ1-6; TRBD1 matches at 10 bases. The CDR3 is made up of 13 amino acids. Germline CDR1 is LNHDA and CDR2 is SQIVND (reference sequence). Trimming took 7 bases from V and 10 from J; bases not matched to a gene: 4. CDR3 sequence: CASTDRGLSPLHF. CDR3 bases: TGTGCCAGTACCGACAGGGGGCTATCACCCCTCCACTTT.

This clone was seen a single time. Germline and junction disagree at one end, which may indicate a read error. The chain combines TRBV6-1 with TRBJ1-2, with D possibly matching TRBD1 (6 bases). CDR3 length: 13 residues. Germline V gene sequence: CDR1 MNHNS, CDR2 SASEGT. CDR3 sequence: CASSLRQDVLPAF. The CDR3 nucleotides are TGTGCCAGCAGTCTCCGACAGGACGTACTCCCGGCCTTC.

The chain carries TRBV25-1 and TRBJ2-1, with 8 bases aligning to TRBD2. Germline CDR1 is MGHDK and CDR2 is SYGVNS. Unmatched junction bases numbered 7, after V lost 3 bases and J lost 3 bases. The CDR3 consists of 16 residues. The CDR3 here is CASSETGLGRYNEQFF. In DNA form, the CDR3 reads TGTGCCAGCAGTGAGACGGGACTAGGGCGCTACAATGAGCAGTTCTTC.

V usage is TRBV18 and J usage is TRBJ1-2; D is undetermined. Trimming stripped 6 bases from V and 2 bases from J, with 13 bases between. From germline, CDR1 is KGHSH and CDR2 LQKENI. This CDR3 is built from 14 residues. CDR3 loop: CASSPGGKNYGYTF. DNA for the CDR3: TGTGCCAGCTCCCCCGGCGGAAAGAACTATGGCTACACCTTC.